This record concerns one T cell receptor (beta chain) sequence. These data originate in a study of blood T cell repertoires in COVID-19. At the level of the study: The United States, Italy and Spain supplied acute and convalescent COVID-19 samples. Sample material is recorded as cDNA or gDNA derived from T cells, B-cell-depleted T cells, or PBMCs.

Per the original data handling: Researchers report that nucleated cell counts were estimated from reference gene primer amplification. Clones were read by immunoSEQ multiplex PCR, and TCRdb kept only the in-frame ones, dropping some. The DNA gave D and trimming, while V, J and clone size come from that table. The repertoire holds approximately 70,000 clones, with more than 75% as singletons. Per germline, CDR1 SGHAT and CDR2 FQNNGV. The CDR3 extends over 14 amino acids. With 5 bases removed from V and 14 bases from J, the gap between germline ends came to 19 bases. This receptor was identified in a human donor in a cohort sampled during active COVID-19. The sequenced sample was peripheral blood. The chain carries TRBV11-2 and TRBJ1-6; no definite D call. The CDR3 DNA reads as TGTGCCAGCAGCCGCGGGGTTCTCGGTGGGGCCCTCCACTTT. This codes for CASSRGVLGGALHF.